This record covers a single T cell receptor (beta chain). This record comes from a study of blood T cell repertoires in COVID-19. Across the whole study: Italy, Spain and the United States were the sources of the convalescent and acute COVID-19 samples.

TCRdb's table, derived via immunoSEQ multiplex PCR, lists solely in-frame clones and lacks some. The top ten clones hold 9.5% to 11% of a sample with under 350,000 clones, over 75% of them seen once. The CDR3 totals 15 residues. CDR1 LGHDT and CDR2 YNNKEL come from the germline V gene (reference sequence). With 5 bases clipped from V and 2 bases from J, the junction kept 4 bases outside the gene matches. The sequence was collected from a woman in her 70s with acute or convalescent COVID-19. Sequencing was performed on peripheral blood. The V and J genes are TRBV3-1 (or the pseudogene TRBV3-2) and TRBJ2-7; TRBD2 matches 12 bases. CDR3 protein: CASSTGLAGTYEQYF. The DNA for the CDR3 is TGTGCCAGCAGCACGGGACTAGCGGGCACCTACGAGCAGTACTTC.